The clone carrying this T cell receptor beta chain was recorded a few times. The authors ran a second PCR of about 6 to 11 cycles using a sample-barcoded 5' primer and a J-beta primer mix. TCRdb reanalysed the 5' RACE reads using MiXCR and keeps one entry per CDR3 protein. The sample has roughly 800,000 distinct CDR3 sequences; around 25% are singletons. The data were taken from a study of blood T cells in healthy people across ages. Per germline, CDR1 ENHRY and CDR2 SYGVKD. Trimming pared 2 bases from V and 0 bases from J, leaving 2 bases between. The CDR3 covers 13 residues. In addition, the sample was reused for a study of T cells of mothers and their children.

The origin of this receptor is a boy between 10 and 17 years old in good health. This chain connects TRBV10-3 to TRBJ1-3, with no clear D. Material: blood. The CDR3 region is CAISENSGNTIYF. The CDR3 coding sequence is TGTGCCATCAGTGAGAACTCTGGAAACACCATATATTTT.